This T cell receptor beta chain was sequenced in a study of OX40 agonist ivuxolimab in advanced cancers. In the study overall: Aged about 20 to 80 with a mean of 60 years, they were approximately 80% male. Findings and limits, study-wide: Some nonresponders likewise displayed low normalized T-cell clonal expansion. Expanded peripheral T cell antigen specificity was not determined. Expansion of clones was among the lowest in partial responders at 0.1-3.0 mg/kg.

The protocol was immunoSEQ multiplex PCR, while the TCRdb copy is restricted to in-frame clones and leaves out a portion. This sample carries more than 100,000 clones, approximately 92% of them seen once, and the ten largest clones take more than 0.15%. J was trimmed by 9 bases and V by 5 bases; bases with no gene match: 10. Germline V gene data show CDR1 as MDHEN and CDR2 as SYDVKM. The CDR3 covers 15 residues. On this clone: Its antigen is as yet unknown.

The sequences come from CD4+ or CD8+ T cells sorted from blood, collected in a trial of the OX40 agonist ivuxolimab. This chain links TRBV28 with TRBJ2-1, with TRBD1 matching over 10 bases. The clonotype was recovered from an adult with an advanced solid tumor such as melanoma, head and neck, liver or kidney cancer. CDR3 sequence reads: CASSDFGTGAGEQFF. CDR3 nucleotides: TGTGCCAGCAGTGACTTCGGGACAGGGGCGGGTGAGCAGTTCTTC.